The sample holds a few counts of the clone carrying this T cell receptor beta chain. The data were obtained in a study of cytomegalovirus exposure and HLA in healthy donors. The primer mix had 60 Vbeta and 13 Jbeta primers. The method was immunoSEQ multiplex PCR; TCRdb's version includes in-frame clones alone and lacks a portion of them. The sample holds fewer than 60,000 clones; around 67% are singletons and the top ten take approximately 20%. The V gene end was trimmed by 5 bases and the J gene end by 5 bases; junction bases not matched to a gene: 14. CDR3 size: 17 residues. Germline assignment: CDR1 SGHNT and CDR2 YENEEA.

What was sequenced was PBMCs. The receptor was isolated from a woman between 45 and 60 years old in good health and CMV-seropositive. The V and J genes are TRBV11-3 and TRBJ2-5; 10 nucleotides align to TRBD2. The CDR3 here is CASSQGLASGSGETQYF. The CDR3 DNA reads as TGTGCCAGCAGCCAGGGGCTAGCTAGCGGGAGTGGGGAGACCCAGTACTTC.